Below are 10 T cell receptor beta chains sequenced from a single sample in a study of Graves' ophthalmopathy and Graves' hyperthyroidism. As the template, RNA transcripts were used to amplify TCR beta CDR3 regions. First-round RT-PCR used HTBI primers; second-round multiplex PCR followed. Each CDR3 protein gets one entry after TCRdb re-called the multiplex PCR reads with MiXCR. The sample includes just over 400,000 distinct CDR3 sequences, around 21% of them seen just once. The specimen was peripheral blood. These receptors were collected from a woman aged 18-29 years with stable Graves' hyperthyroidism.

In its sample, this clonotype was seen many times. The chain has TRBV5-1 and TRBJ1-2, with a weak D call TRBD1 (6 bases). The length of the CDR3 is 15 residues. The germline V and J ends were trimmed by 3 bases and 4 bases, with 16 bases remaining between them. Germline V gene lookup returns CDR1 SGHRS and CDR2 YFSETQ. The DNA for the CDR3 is TGCGCCAGCAGCTCTGGGGCAGGGGAGCCCTATGGCTACACCTTC. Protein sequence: CASSSGAGEPYGYTF.

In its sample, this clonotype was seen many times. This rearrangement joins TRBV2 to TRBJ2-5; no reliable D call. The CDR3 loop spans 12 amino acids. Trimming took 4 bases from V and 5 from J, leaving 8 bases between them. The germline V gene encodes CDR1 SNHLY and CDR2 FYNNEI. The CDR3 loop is CASSALSETQYF. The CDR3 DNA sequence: TGTGCCAGCAGTGCTCTAAGCGAGACCCAGTACTTC. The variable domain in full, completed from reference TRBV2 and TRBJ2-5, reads EPEVTQTPSHQVTQMGQEVILRCVPISNHLYFYWYRQILGQKVEFLVSFYNNEISEKSEIFDDQFSVERPDGSNFTLKIRSTKLEDSAMYFCASSALSETQYFGPGTRLLVL.

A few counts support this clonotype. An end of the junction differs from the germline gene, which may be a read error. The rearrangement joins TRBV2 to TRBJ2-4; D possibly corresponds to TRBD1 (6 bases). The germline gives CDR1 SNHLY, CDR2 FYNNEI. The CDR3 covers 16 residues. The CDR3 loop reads CASSEEGDLAKNIKYF. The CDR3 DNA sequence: TGTGCCAGCAGTGAAGAGGGGGATTTAGCCAAAAACATTAAGTACTTC.

Here the CDR3 reads CASRRGLAGGRNEQFF. Written as DNA, the CDR3 is TGTGCCAGCAGGAGAGGGCTGGCAGGGGGTCGCAATGAGCAGTTCTTC. V gene TRBV2 combines with J gene TRBJ2-1; TRBD1 matches 7 bases. Trimming at V came to 6 bases and at J to 6 bases, leaving 14 bases not matched to a gene. CDR1 and CDR2 (germline): SNHLY, FYNNEI. There are 16 residues in the CDR3.

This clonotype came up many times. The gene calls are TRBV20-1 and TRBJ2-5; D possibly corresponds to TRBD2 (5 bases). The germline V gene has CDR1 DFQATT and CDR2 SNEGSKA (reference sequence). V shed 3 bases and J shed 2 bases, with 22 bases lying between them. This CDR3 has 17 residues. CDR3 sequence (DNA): TGCAGTGCTAGCAAAGTGTCTAGCAGACCGTTACAAGAGACCCAGTACTTC. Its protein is CSASKVSSRPLQETQYF.

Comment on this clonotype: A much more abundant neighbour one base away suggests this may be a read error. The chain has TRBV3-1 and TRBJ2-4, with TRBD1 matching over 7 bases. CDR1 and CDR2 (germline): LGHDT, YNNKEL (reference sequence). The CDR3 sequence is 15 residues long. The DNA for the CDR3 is TGTGCCAGCAGCCAAGGACAGGGTGGCAAAAACATTAAGTACTTC. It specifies CASSQGQGGKNIKYF.

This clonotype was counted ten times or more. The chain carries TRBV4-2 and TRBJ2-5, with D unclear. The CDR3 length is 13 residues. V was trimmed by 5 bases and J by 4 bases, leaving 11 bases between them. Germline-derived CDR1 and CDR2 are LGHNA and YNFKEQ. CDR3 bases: TGTGCCAGCAGCGCTCGGCCGGGAGAGACCCAGTACTTC. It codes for CASSARPGETQYF.

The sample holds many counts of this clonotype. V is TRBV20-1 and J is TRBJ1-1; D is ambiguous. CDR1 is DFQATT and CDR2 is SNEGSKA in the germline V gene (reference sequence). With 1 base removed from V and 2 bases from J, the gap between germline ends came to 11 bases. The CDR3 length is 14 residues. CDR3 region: CSARGDQYNTEAFF. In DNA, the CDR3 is TGCAGTGCTAGAGGTGACCAATACAACACTGAAGCTTTCTTT.

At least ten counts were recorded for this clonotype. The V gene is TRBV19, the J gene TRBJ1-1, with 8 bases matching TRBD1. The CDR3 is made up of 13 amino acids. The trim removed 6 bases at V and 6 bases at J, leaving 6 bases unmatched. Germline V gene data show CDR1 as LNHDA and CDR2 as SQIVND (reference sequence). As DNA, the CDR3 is TGTGCCAGTAGCGTGGACAGGGACGCTGAAGCTTTCTTT. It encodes CASSVDRDAEAFF.

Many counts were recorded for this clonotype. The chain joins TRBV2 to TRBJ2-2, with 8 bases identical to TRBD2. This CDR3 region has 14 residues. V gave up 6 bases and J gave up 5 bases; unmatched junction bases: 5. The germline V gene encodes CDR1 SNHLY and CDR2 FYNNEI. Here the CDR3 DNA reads TGTGCCAGCAGGGGGACTAGAGGTACCGGGGAGCTGTTTTTT. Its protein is CASRGTRGTGELFF.